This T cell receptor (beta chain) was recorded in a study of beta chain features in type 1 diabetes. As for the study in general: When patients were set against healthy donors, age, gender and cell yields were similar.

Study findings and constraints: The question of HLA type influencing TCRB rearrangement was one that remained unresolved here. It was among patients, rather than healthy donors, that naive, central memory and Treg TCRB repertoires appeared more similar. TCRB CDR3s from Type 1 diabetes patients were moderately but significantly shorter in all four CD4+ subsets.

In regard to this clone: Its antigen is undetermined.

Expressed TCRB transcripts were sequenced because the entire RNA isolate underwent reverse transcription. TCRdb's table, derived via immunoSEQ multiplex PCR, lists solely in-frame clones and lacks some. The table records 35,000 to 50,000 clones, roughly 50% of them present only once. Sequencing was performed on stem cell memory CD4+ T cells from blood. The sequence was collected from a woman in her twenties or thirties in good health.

CDR3 amino acids: CASSLVTGAGNTIYF. Written as DNA, the CDR3 is TGTGCCAGCAGCTTAGTGACAGGGGCTGGAAACACCATATATTTT. The chain recombines TRBV7-2 with TRBJ1-3; 8 bases match TRBD1. CDR1 is SGHTA, CDR2 FQGNSA, per germline. The CDR3 is 15 residues long. Unmatched junction bases numbered 1, after V lost 1 base and J lost 2 bases.